The 28 T cell receptor beta chains listed next were all sequenced from one sample in a study of breast tumors, draining lymph nodes, adjacent tissues. Via MiXCR, TCRdb re-called the multiplex PCR reads, giving one row per CDR3 protein. Here the sample spans 200,000 or so distinct CDR3 sequences, approximately 31% being singletons. The lymph nodes were axillary draining lymph nodes from breast cancer patients. The sample comprised axillary lymph node tissue. The receptors originated from a female donor with breast cancer. Some clones in this sample may be carry-over from other donors' samples.

As regards this clonotype: Being one base from a much bigger clone, this may be a read error. The genes are TRBV5-4 and TRBJ2-1; possibly TRBD1 or TRBD2 for D (5 bases each). Germline V gives CDR1 SGHNT, CDR2 YYREEE (reference sequence). Trimming stripped 2 bases from V and 2 bases from J, with 11 bases between. This CDR3 is built from 15 residues. In DNA, the CDR3 is TGTGCCAGCAGCTTCATGAGGGGCGCCTACAATGAGCAGTTCTTC. This gives the protein CASSFMRGAYNEQFF. The whole variable domain, remainder taken from reference TRBV5-4 and TRBJ2-1, is ETGVTQSPTHLIKTRGQQVTLRCSSQSGHNTVSWYQQALGQGPQFIFQYYREEENGRGNFPPRFSGLQFPNYSSELNVNALELDDSALYLCASSFMRGAYNEQFFGPGTRLTVL.

The table lists this clonotype with a few counts. The V gene is TRBV28, the J gene TRBJ2-3; D is ambiguous. Germline assignment: CDR1 MDHEN and CDR2 SYDVKM. The CDR3 has 16 amino acids. V lost 1 base, J lost 0 bases, and 11 bases lay in between. CDR3 sequence: CASSLYQMSSTDTQYF. The CDR3 DNA reads as TGTGCCAGCAGTTTATACCAAATGAGCAGCACAGATACGCAGTATTTT.

In this sample, this clonotype turned up many times. This rearrangement joins TRBV6-5 to TRBJ2-5; TRBD2 might be the D (5 bases). Trimming stripped 4 bases from V and 4 bases from J, with 10 bases between. The CDR3 spans 13 residues. Germline V gene data show CDR1 as MNHEY and CDR2 as SVGAGI. The CDR3 bases are TGTGCCAGCAGTTCCTTCGAGGGAGAGACCCAGTACTTC. Residues: CASSSFEGETQYF.

This clonotype has ten or more counts. This sequence joins TRBV20-1 and TRBJ2-3, with 13 positions matching TRBD2. Germline V gives CDR1 DFQATT, CDR2 SNEGSKA (reference sequence). The CDR3 runs 13 residues. This CDR3 reads CRGTSGDTDTQYF. CDR3 nucleotides: TGCAGGGGGACTAGCGGGGACACAGATACGCAGTATTTT.

The table lists this clonotype with many counts. This sequence joins TRBV2 and TRBJ1-2; D not resolved. The V and J ends lost 2 bases and 0 bases respectively, with 4 bases between them. CDR1 and CDR2 from the germline V gene are SNHLY and FYNNEI. This CDR3 is built from 13 residues. CDR3 in amino acids: CASSEWPNYGYTF. CDR3 sequence (DNA): TGTGCCAGCAGTGAATGGCCTAACTATGGCTACACCTTC. Filled out from reference TRBV2 and TRBJ1-2, the complete variable domain reads EPEVTQTPSHQVTQMGQEVILRCVPISNHLYFYWYRQILGQKVEFLVSFYNNEISEKSEIFDDQFSVERPDGSNFTLKIRSTKLEDSAMYFCASSEWPNYGYTFGSGTRLTVV.

The sample holds many counts of this clonotype. The chain recombines TRBV20-1 with TRBJ1-6; 7 nucleotides align to TRBD1. This CDR3 comprises 15 residues. Germline-derived CDR1 and CDR2 are DFQATT and SNEGSKA (reference sequence). V shed 0 bases and J 6 bases; nucleotides not matched to a gene: 5. CDR3 nucleotides: TGCAGTGCTAGAGATGATAGGGGGCTTAATTCACCCCTCCACTTT. As protein: CSARDDRGLNSPLHF.

V and J are TRBV10-3 and TRBJ1-3; TRBD1 matches at 9 bases. This CDR3 comprises 16 residues. With 6 bases clipped from V and 1 base from J, the junction kept 7 bases outside the gene matches. Germline values: CDR1 ENHRY, CDR2 SYGVKD. CDR3 loop: CAIRNQGQGSGNTIYF. The CDR3 coding sequence is TGTGCCATCAGAAACCAGGGACAGGGATCTGGAAACACCATATATTTT.

This clonotype was recorded many times. The chain has TRBV5-1 and TRBJ2-7; 12 bases align to TRBD1. V gave up 4 bases and J gave up 10 bases; unmatched junction bases: 12. This CDR3 has 15 amino acids. CDR1 is SGHRS and CDR2 is YFSETQ in the germline V gene. The CDR3 sequence is CASSENGGQGARQYF. The CDR3, as DNA: TGCGCCAGCAGCGAAAACGGGGGACAGGGGGCGCGACAGTACTTC.

This chain uses TRBV5-4 with TRBJ2-3; D not resolved. The CDR3 totals 15 residues. V lost 2 bases to trimming and J lost 3 bases, with 13 bases between them. The V gene's germline CDR1 is SGHNT and CDR2 YYREEE (reference sequence). The CDR3 sequence: CASSFKRVGTDTQYF. DNA for the CDR3: TGTGCCAGCAGCTTTAAACGGGTGGGGACAGATACGCAGTATTTT.

This clonotype occurred a few times. The chain is built from TRBV7-8 and TRBJ1-1, with TRBD1 identical over 7 bases. The CDR3 consists of 13 residues. Germline CDR1 SGHVS, CDR2 FQNEAQ. The V gene end was trimmed by 5 bases and the J gene end by 2 bases; junction bases not matched to a gene: 2. Here the CDR3 reads CASSRDSNTEAFF. The CDR3, as DNA: TGTGCCAGCAGCCGGGACAGCAACACTGAAGCTTTCTTT. The entire variable domain, with the rest obtained from reference TRBV7-8 and TRBJ1-1, is as follows: GAGVSQSPRYKVAKRGQDVALRCDPISGHVSLFWYQQALGQGPEFLTYFQNEAQLDKSGLPSDRFFAERPEGSVSTLKIQRTQQEDSAVYLCASSRDSNTEAFFGQGTRLTVV.

There are many counts of this clonotype. The genes are TRBV12-3 or TRBV12-4 and TRBJ2-5, with D possibly being TRBD1 (5 bases). Trimming left V 3 bases short and J 5 bases short, with 10 bases between. The CDR3 loop spans 13 amino acids. The CDR3 DNA reads as TGTGCCAGCAGTTTTTGGGGCCGGGAGACCCAGTACTTC. This gives the protein CASSFWGRETQYF.

This clonotype was recorded at least ten times. The V gene is TRBV20-1, the J gene TRBJ2-1; 10 bases are shared with TRBD2. Germline V CDR1 and CDR2: DFQATT, SNEGSKA (reference sequence). The CDR3 runs to 15 residues. V lost 0 bases and J lost 9; bases outside the gene matches: 8. The CDR3 nucleotides are TGCAGTGCTAGAGATCAGAGCGGGAGGGCCCTTGAGCAGTTCTTC. It translates to CSARDQSGRALEQFF.

As concerns this clonotype: Because it lacks the conserved phenylalanine or tryptophan at the end, this CDR3 is likely a read error. No DNA is shown, since the ends of the CDR3 on it are uncertain; the CDR3 is the one TCRdb lists. The chain carries TRBV20-1 and TRBJ1-3; the table's TRBD1 call for D was not verified on the DNA. Germline lookup yields CDR1 DFQATT and CDR2 SNEGSKA (reference sequence). The CDR3 spans 8 residues, counting both ends. CDR3 loop: CSARDQGV.

As for this clonotype: A single base separates this from a much larger clone, so it may be a read error. This chain uses TRBV3-1 with TRBJ2-7; 8 bases agree with TRBD1. This CDR3 comprises 15 residues. CDR1 is LGHDT, CDR2 YNNKEL, per germline (reference sequence). The CDR3: CANSQSPDRAYEQYF. The CDR3 region has the DNA TGTGCCAACAGCCAAAGTCCGGACAGGGCTTACGAGCAGTACTTC.

This clonotype was recorded many times. The J gene is TRBJ2-7, the V gene TRBV7-2; D is uncertain. This CDR3 comprises 12 residues. From germline, CDR1 is SGHTA and CDR2 FQGNSA. V dropped 2 bases and J dropped 5 bases, with 7 bases sitting between them. The CDR3 coding sequence is TGTGCCAGCAGCTTATCGCGCGACGAGCAGTACTTC. It specifies CASSLSRDEQYF.

This clonotype has just a few counts. V and J are TRBV6-2 or TRBV6-3 and TRBJ2-2; TRBD1 might be the D (6 bases). V lost 6 bases and J 0 bases, leaving 17 bases between the germline ends. Per the germline V gene, CDR1 is MNHEY and CDR2 is SVGEGT. The length of the CDR3 is 17 residues. The CDR3 DNA reads TGTGCCAGCAGCCCTACAGGGTTGCAGGCGAACACCGGGGAGCTGTTTTTT. Translated: CASSPTGLQANTGELFF.

This clonotype occurred many times. The rearrangement joins TRBV10-2 to TRBJ2-5; TRBD2 agrees at 10 bases. CDR3 size: 17 residues. Trimming removed 5 bases from V and 2 bases from J; junction bases left unmatched: 11. Germline assignment: CDR1 WSHSY and CDR2 SAAADI. CDR3 in DNA: TGCGCCAGCAGTCCCATACTACTAGCGGGGAAACAAGAGACCCAGTACTTC. It yields the protein CASSPILLAGKQETQYF.

This clonotype appeared once. A much larger clone is a single base away; this may be a read error. The rearrangement uses TRBV7-2 and TRBJ2-1, with D perhaps assigned TRBD1 or TRBD2 (5 bases each). Germline V gives CDR1 SGHTA, CDR2 FQGNSA. The CDR3 is made up of 18 amino acids. CDR3 region: CASSPVASGTSAYHEQFF. The CDR3 nucleotides are TGTGCCAGCAGCCCCGTCGCCTCCGGGACGTCCGCCTACCATGAGCAGTTCTTC.

Note on this clonotype: Possible read error: a much larger clone is one base away. V is TRBV6-5 and J is TRBJ1-4; the D gene is possibly TRBD1 (5 bases). Germline V gene data show CDR1 as MNHEY and CDR2 as SVGAGI. There are 17 residues in the CDR3. V was shortened by 0 bases and J by 0 bases, with 11 bases between the two germline ends. The CDR3 DNA sequence: TGTGCCAGCAGTTACTCTTGGTTGACAGCAACTAATGAAAAACTGTTTTTT. It yields the protein CASSYSWLTATNEKLFF.

The chain carries TRBV14 and TRBJ1-1; D is unresolved. Trimming shortened V by 0 bases and J by 4 bases, and 9 bases separated the two germline ends. This CDR3 comprises 14 residues. The germline gives CDR1 SGHDN, CDR2 FVKESK. The CDR3 protein is CASSQEGRLTEAFF. The CDR3 nucleotides are TGTGCCAGCAGCCAAGAGGGTCGGCTCACTGAAGCTTTCTTT.

This clonotype was detected many times. This sequence joins TRBV20-1 and TRBJ2-1, with 10 bases fitting TRBD2. The J segment lost 5 bases and the V segment lost 8 bases, leaving 0 bases of the junction unmatched. CDR1 and CDR2 (germline): DFQATT, SNEGSKA (reference sequence). The CDR3 has 11 residues. The DNA for the CDR3 is TGCAGTCTAGCGGGAGACAATGAGCAGTTCTTC. Translated, it gives CSLAGDNEQFF.

Ten or more counts support this clonotype. The V call is TRBV7-9, the J call TRBJ2-1; unclear D gene. This CDR3 region has 16 residues. From germline, CDR1 is SEHNR and CDR2 FQNEAQ (reference sequence). The V end was cut by 1 base, the J end by 0 bases, with 10 bases between. CDR3 sequence reads: CASSLGAPSSYNEQFF. Here the CDR3 DNA reads TGTGCCAGCAGCTTAGGTGCCCCAAGCTCCTACAATGAGCAGTTCTTC.

This clonotype appeared many times. The CDR3, as DNA: TGTGCCAGCAGCCCAAGTGGGTTACGCACAGATACGCAGTATTTT. It encodes CASSPSGLRTDTQYF. The chain links TRBV12-3 or TRBV12-4 to TRBJ2-3; D not certain. V lost 6 bases and J 1 base, leaving 14 bases between the germline ends. The CDR3 loop spans 15 amino acids.

Comments on this clonotype: A much bigger clone sits one base away, suggesting this may be a read error. The CDR3 spells CASTHEIREQYF. CDR3 DNA: TGTGCCAGCACCCACGAAATACGCGAGCAGTACTTC. The chain has TRBV6-5 and TRBJ2-7; D is uncertain. The CDR3 spans 12 residues. Between the trimmed V and J ends, which lost 7 bases and 6 bases, there was a span of 13 bases. CDR1 is MNHEY and CDR2 is SVGAGI in the germline V gene.

This clonotype appeared many times. The rearrangement uses TRBV11-2 and TRBJ2-1; D unclear. Germline V gene sequence: CDR1 SGHAT, CDR2 FQNNGV. The CDR3 extends over 13 amino acids. V was cut by 4 bases and J by 5 bases, with 9 bases left in between. The CDR3 loop reads CASSSRPDNEQFF. The CDR3 nucleotides are TGTGCCAGCAGCTCCCGGCCGGACAATGAGCAGTTCTTC.

This clonotype showed up just once. It may be a read error: a sequence one base away is much more abundant. The chain couples TRBV30 to TRBJ1-5; D is uncertain. The germline V gene has CDR1 GTSNPN and CDR2 SVGIG (reference sequence). CDR3 length: 14 amino acids. Deletions cut 2 bases from V and 1 base from J, with 9 bases between. DNA of the CDR3: TGTGCCTGGAGTCCGCCAGCGAGCAATCAGCCCCAGCATTTT. It encodes CAWSPPASNQPQHF.

This clonotype has only a few counts. The chain is built from TRBV18 and TRBJ2-2; D not certain. The V end lost 3 bases, the J end lost 0 bases, and 11 bases lay between the germline ends. Germline V gene lookup returns CDR1 KGHSH and CDR2 LQKENI. The CDR3 has 16 amino acids. CDR3 sequence (DNA): TGTGCCAGCTCACCCTCTCTGCGCGCGAACACCGGGGAGCTGTTTTTT. Translating gives CASSPSLRANTGELFF.

This clonotype was seen ten or more times. The chain uses TRBV5-4 and TRBJ1-2; D not certain. CDR1 is SGHNT and CDR2 is YYREEE in the germline V gene (reference sequence). The V and J ends lost 0 bases and 1 base respectively, with 7 bases between them. The CDR3 is made up of 14 amino acids. CDR3 loop: CASSLDRFNYGYTF. In DNA form, the CDR3 reads TGTGCCAGCAGCTTGGACAGATTTAACTATGGCTACACCTTC.